The 28 T cell receptor beta chains listed next were all sequenced from one sample in a study of response to subunit inactivated influenza vaccine. A single record per CDR3 protein comes from TCRdb applying MiXCR to the RT-PCR reads. The repertoire holds 150,000 to 200,000 distinct CDR3 sequences, with more than 10% as singletons. The same sample was also studied in work on T cells expressing NK-cell markers. That study reports: What made the TCR beta cDNA was 5'RACE template switching with UMIs.

The sequencing here drew on CD8+ T cells sorted from PBMCs, taken roughly 12 days after vaccination. These receptors were taken from a man aged 50 to 60 who received an inactivated influenza vaccine.

The chain carries TRBV7-9 and TRBJ2-7, with D perhaps matching TRBD1 (5 bases). The CDR3 is 12 residues long. V gave up 8 bases and J gave up 4 bases, with 12 bases separating them. Germline CDR1 and CDR2: SEHNR and FQNEAQ (reference sequence). The CDR3 sequence: CASSADTYEQYF. The DNA for the CDR3 is TGTGCCAGCTCTGCGGACACATACGAGCAGTACTTC.

The chain joins TRBV27 to TRBJ2-7, with D unresolved. This CDR3 is built from 12 residues. Germline V gene data show CDR1 as MNHEY and CDR2 as SMNVEV (reference sequence). The V and J ends lost 6 bases and 3 bases respectively, with 9 bases between them. CDR3 loop: CASSLNGYEQYF. The CDR3 DNA follows: TGTGCCAGCAGCTTGAACGGCTACGAGCAGTACTTC.

This clonotype turned up a few times. The chain couples TRBV6-2 or TRBV6-3 to TRBJ1-1; no reliable D call. The CDR3 totals 15 residues. Germline loops: CDR1 MNHEY, CDR2 SVGEGT. Trimming stripped 5 bases from V and 1 base from J, with 14 bases between. The CDR3 protein is CASSTWTLTNTEAFF. The CDR3 DNA reads as TGTGCCAGCAGTACCTGGACCCTAACGAACACTGAAGCTTTCTTT.

The chain is built from TRBV27 and TRBJ2-3, with TRBD2 matching over 10 bases. Germline V CDR1 and CDR2: MNHEY, SMNVEV (reference sequence). This CDR3 is 15 amino acids long. Trimming at V came to 3 bases and at J to 5 bases, leaving 5 bases not matched to a gene. The CDR3 is CASSLVASGRDTQYF. CDR3 nucleotide sequence: TGTGCCAGCAGTTTGGTGGCTAGCGGGAGAGATACGCAGTATTTT.

This clonotype was seen many times. The V gene is TRBV9, the J gene TRBJ1-2; TRBD1 is a possible D gene (5 bases). The CDR3 is 14 amino acids. CDR1 and CDR2 from the germline V gene are SGDLS and YYNGEE. V lost 7 bases and J lost 4, with 17 bases in between. The CDR3 reads CASGPTGVGYGYTF. CDR3 coding DNA: TGTGCCAGCGGTCCCACGGGGGTGGGCTATGGCTACACCTTC.

This clonotype is medium-sized by share. CDR3 sequence (DNA): TGTGCCAGCAGCCCAGGAGGGGGAGAGCAGTACTTC. Translating it yields CASSPGGGEQYF. This chain uses TRBV9 with TRBJ2-7; D could derive from TRBD1 or TRBD2 (6 bases each). The CDR3 is 12 residues long. Germline V lookup: CDR1 SGDLS, CDR2 YYNGEE. V was cut by 4 bases and J by 7 bases, with 12 bases left in between.

CDR3 DNA: TGCAGCGTGCCCCCGGCGGGAGGACGCACAGATACGCAGTATTTT. Translated: CSVPPAGGRTDTQYF. The chain recombines TRBV29-1 with TRBJ2-3; 8 bases map to TRBD2. Germline CDR1 is SQVTM and CDR2 is ANQGSEA. This CDR3 comprises 15 residues. V shed 6 bases and J 1 base; nucleotides not matched to a gene: 9.

At least ten counts were recorded for this clonotype. The chain combines TRBV7-9 with TRBJ1-2; 10 bases agree with TRBD1. V lost 5 bases, J lost 5 bases, and 8 bases stayed unmatched. Germline assignment: CDR1 SEHNR and CDR2 FQNEAQ (reference sequence). CDR3 length equals 15 residues. The CDR3 spells CASSARTGGGYGYTF. In nucleotides, the CDR3 is TGTGCCAGCAGCGCCCGGACAGGGGGAGGGTATGGCTACACCTTC.

This clonotype has just a few counts. V is TRBV5-4 and J is TRBJ2-3, with 7 bases aligning to TRBD2. V lost 4 bases, J lost 4 bases, and 9 bases stayed unmatched. The CDR3 is made up of 15 amino acids. Germline-derived CDR1 and CDR2 are SGHNT and YYREEE (reference sequence). The chain's CDR3 is CASSPGAGVADTQYF. CDR3 nucleotide sequence: TGTGCCAGCAGCCCCGGGGCGGGAGTGGCAGATACGCAGTATTTT.

This clonotype was observed many times. The chain uses TRBV20-1 and TRBJ2-1; D ambiguous. In germline, CDR1 is DFQATT, CDR2 SNEGSKA (reference sequence). Trimming left V 5 bases short and J 4 bases short, with 12 bases between. The CDR3 is made up of 13 amino acids. CDR3 in DNA: TGCAGTGCTGCTCCCGGTCTTTACAATGAGCAGTTCTTC. Protein: CSAAPGLYNEQFF.

This clonotype was recorded a few times. V usage is TRBV4-3 and J usage is TRBJ2-3, with D tentatively TRBD2 (6 bases). This CDR3 has 15 amino acids. Trimming pared 0 bases from V and 2 bases from J, leaving 9 bases between. Per germline, CDR1 LGHNA and CDR2 YSLEER. CDR3 in amino acids: CASSQDTGVTDTQYF. CDR3 in DNA: TGCGCCAGCAGCCAAGATACGGGAGTCACAGATACGCAGTATTTT.

The table lists this clonotype with a few counts. The V call is TRBV7-6, the J call TRBJ2-7; 11 nucleotides align to TRBD2. Losses at the gene ends were 1 base for V and 6 bases for J; bases not matched to a gene: 2. The CDR3 length is 14 residues. The germline V gene has CDR1 SGHVS and CDR2 FNYEAQ. The CDR3 region is CASSLGLAGSEQYF. As DNA, the CDR3 is TGTGCCAGCAGCTTAGGACTAGCGGGATCCGAGCAGTACTTC. The full variable domain, its missing parts supplied by reference TRBV7-6 and TRBJ2-7, is GAGVSQSPRYKVTKRGQDVALRCDPISGHVSLYWYRQALGQGPEFLTYFNYEAQQDKSGLPNDRFSAERPEGSISTLTIQRTEQRDSAMYRCASSLGLAGSEQYFGPGTRLTVT.

This clonotype was seen a handful of times. This chain uses TRBV13 with TRBJ1-4; TRBD1 might be the D (6 bases). CDR1 is PRHDT, CDR2 FYEKMQ, per germline (reference sequence). The V end lost 8 bases, the J end lost 4 bases, and 20 bases lay between the germline ends. The CDR3 sequence is 16 residues long. In nucleotides, the CDR3 is TGTGCCAGCGGTCACCGAGGGGGGCGCGGTAATGAAAAACTGTTTTTT. Its protein is CASGHRGGRGNEKLFF. Based on the CDR3 plus reference TRBV13 and TRBJ1-4, the full variable domain is AAGVIQSPRHLIKEKRETATLKCYPIPRHDTVYWYQQGPGQDPQFLISFYEKMQSDKGSIPDRFSAQQFSDYHSELNMSSLELGDSALYFCASGHRGGRGNEKLFFGSGTQLSVL.

This clonotype was seen a handful of times. This rearrangement joins TRBV27 to TRBJ2-3, with TRBD2 identical over 13 bases. Germline V gene sequence: CDR1 MNHEY, CDR2 SMNVEV (reference sequence). J gave up 5 bases and V 1 base, and 6 bases lay outside the gene matches. The CDR3 is 17 amino acids. CDR3 DNA sequence: TGTGCCAGCAGTTTATACGGGACTAGCGGGATTGGAGATACGCAGTATTTT. It is translated as CASSLYGTSGIGDTQYF.

The chain recombines TRBV11-2 with TRBJ1-4; possible D gene TRBD1, 6 bases. CDR1 is SGHAT and CDR2 is FQNNGV in the germline V gene. With 3 bases removed from V and 7 bases from J, the gap between germline ends came to 24 bases. The CDR3 loop spans 18 amino acids. DNA for the CDR3: TGTGCCAGCAGCTTCCCATCACACTCAGGGGTGGACGGTGAAAAACTGTTTTTT. Its translation is CASSFPSHSGVDGEKLFF.

This clonotype has just a few counts. The rearrangement uses TRBV24-1 and TRBJ2-1; D is possibly TRBD2 (5 bases). The CDR3 loop spans 15 amino acids. Trimming cost V 5 bases and J 3 bases, with 13 bases left between them. The V gene's germline CDR1 is KGHDR and CDR2 SFDVKD. This CDR3 reads CATSVGADRYNEQFF. In DNA form, the CDR3 reads TGTGCCACCAGTGTTGGAGCGGACCGCTACAATGAGCAGTTCTTC.

The chain recombines TRBV4-3 with TRBJ2-5; TRBD2 aligns across 12 bases. The CDR3 has 15 amino acids. Trimming cost V 5 bases and J 4 bases; bases outside gene matches: 5. Germline V gives CDR1 LGHNA, CDR2 YSLEER. CDR3 sequence: CASSTTSGGLETQYF. The CDR3, as DNA: TGCGCCAGCAGCACGACTAGCGGGGGACTAGAGACCCAGTACTTC.

This clonotype was counted ten times or more. The rearrangement joins TRBV3-1 to TRBJ2-5; D gene unclear. In germline, CDR1 is LGHDT, CDR2 YNNKEL (reference sequence). The CDR3 consists of 14 residues. Trimming took 0 bases from V and 3 from J, leaving 8 bases between them. The CDR3 nucleotides read TGTGCCAGCAGCCAAGATCCAGGTGAAGAGACCCAGTACTTC. This sequence encodes CASSQDPGEETQYF.

This clonotype appeared a few times. The chain recombines TRBV6-5 with TRBJ2-4; 9 positions match TRBD2. J gave up 8 bases and V 2 bases, and 4 bases lay outside the gene matches. The CDR3 runs 14 residues. Germline CDR1 reads MNHEY; CDR2 reads SVGAGI. The CDR3 nucleotides read TGTGCCAGCAGTTACGCGGGGGGGGCCCACATTCAGTACTTC. Translating it yields CASSYAGGAHIQYF.

This clonotype was found a few times. The CDR3 DNA follows: TGTGCCAGCTCACCACCGGATAGAGCTAACTATGGCTACACCTTC. Amino acids: CASSPPDRANYGYTF. The V gene is TRBV18, the J gene TRBJ1-2, with no clear D. The V gene lost 0 bases and the J gene lost 0 bases, with 8 bases spanning the gap. The CDR3 sequence is 15 residues long. In germline, CDR1 is KGHSH, CDR2 LQKENI.

The sample holds a few counts of this clonotype. The chain couples TRBV12-3 or TRBV12-4 to TRBJ1-1; D is unresolved. The CDR3 covers 11 residues. V lost 3 bases to trimming and J lost 7 bases, with 6 bases between them. CDR3 protein: CASSFGVEAFF. The CDR3 DNA sequence: TGTGCCAGCAGTTTCGGAGTTGAAGCTTTCTTT.

The table lists this clonotype with many counts. V and J are TRBV18 and TRBJ2-1; 11 nucleotides match TRBD2. The CDR3 is 20 amino acids. CDR1 is KGHSH and CDR2 is LQKENI in the germline V gene. V gave up 2 bases and J gave up 6 bases; unmatched junction bases: 18. The DNA for the CDR3 is TGTGCCAGCTCACCATGGTTCAACGCCGGGACTAGCGGCACCCCCAATGAGCAGTTCTTC. Encoded protein: CASSPWFNAGTSGTPNEQFF.

This clonotype has ten or more counts. The CDR3: CASSESNRGEQYF. CDR3 DNA: TGTGCCAGCAGCGAATCGAACAGGGGAGAGCAGTACTTC. V and J are TRBV7-9 and TRBJ2-7; TRBD1 matches 7 bases. Trimming removed 5 bases from V and 7 bases from J; junction bases left unmatched: 8. The CDR3 runs to 13 residues. The germline V gene has CDR1 SEHNR and CDR2 FQNEAQ (reference sequence).

At least ten counts were recorded for this clonotype. The V and J genes are TRBV5-1 and TRBJ2-7; D not resolved. Looked up from germline, CDR1 is SGHRS and CDR2 is YFSETQ. The CDR3 is made up of 11 amino acids. Here the CDR3 reads CASSLGHVGFV. CDR3 bases: TGCGCCAGCAGCTTAGGTCACGTTGGGTTCGTC.

The table lists this clonotype with a few counts. This chain uses TRBV24-1 with TRBJ2-5; D remains unclear. The germline V gene encodes CDR1 KGHDR and CDR2 SFDVKD. Trimming cost V 1 base and J 2 bases, with 10 bases left between them. The CDR3 is 15 residues long. CDR3 region: CATSDLSGFQETQYF. The CDR3, as DNA: TGTGCCACCAGTGATTTATCGGGTTTTCAAGAGACCCAGTACTTC.

In its sample, this clonotype was seen many times. This chain joins TRBV9 and TRBJ2-1; possibly TRBD2 for D (6 bases). Trimming removed 4 bases at V and 0 bases at J, with 11 bases between. The CDR3 is made up of 15 amino acids. Germline V gene lookup returns CDR1 SGDLS and CDR2 YYNGEE. The CDR3 protein is CASSPTGSSYNEQFF. In nucleotides, the CDR3 is TGTGCCAGCAGCCCCACCGGGAGCTCCTACAATGAGCAGTTCTTC.

The gene calls are TRBV4-3 and TRBJ1-5; D is possibly TRBD1 (6 bases). The CDR3 extends over 16 amino acids. Germline CDR1 and CDR2: LGHNA and YSLEER. Trimming cost V 4 bases and J 0 bases, with 13 bases left between them. The CDR3 region has the DNA TGCGCCAGCAGCCCGGGACATTGGAATAGCAATCAGCCCCAGCATTTT. Translated, it gives CASSPGHWNSNQPQHF.

V and J are TRBV5-8 and TRBJ2-7, with 11 bases aligning to TRBD1. The CDR3 contains 13 residues. After removal of 8 bases from V and 6 bases from J, the junction contained 7 bases not matched to a gene. The germline V gene has CDR1 SGHTS and CDR2 YDEGEE. CDR3 region: CARTLGTGGEQYF. The CDR3 DNA reads TGTGCCAGGACCCTCGGGACAGGGGGCGAGCAGTACTTC.